These 4 T cell receptor beta chains were sequenced from one sample in a study of blood T cell repertoires in COVID-19. Some clones are missing from TCRdb's copy, which holds only in-frame ones; the method was immunoSEQ multiplex PCR. Among hundreds of thousands of clones listed, 85% to 90% were seen once. The sample was PBMCs or T cells enriched from blood (not recorded which). All receptors come from a man aged 25 to 40 who had recovered from COVID-19.

The CDR3 DNA reads as TGTGCCACCAGTGCGTCCGGGACAGGGCGTGTCGGTGAGACCCAGTACTTC. Translated: CATSASGTGRVGETQYF. The rearrangement links TRBV24-1 to TRBJ2-5; 9 bases are shared with TRBD1. The germline V gene has CDR1 KGHDR and CDR2 SFDVKD. There are 17 residues in the CDR3. After removal of 5 bases from V and 5 bases from J, the junction contained 14 bases not matched to a gene.

The V and J genes are TRBV28 and TRBJ2-7, with 7 nucleotides matching TRBD1. The trim removed 3 bases at V and 6 bases at J, leaving 5 bases unmatched. Germline V lookup: CDR1 MDHEN, CDR2 SYDVKM. The CDR3 length is 13 residues. The CDR3 here is CASSLSSGGEQYF. CDR3 sequence (DNA): TGTGCCAGCAGTTTGTCTTCAGGGGGCGAGCAGTACTTC.

The chain uses TRBV11-2 and TRBJ1-6; D is perhaps TRBD1 (6 bases). V lost 5 bases and J 6 bases, leaving 14 bases between the germline ends. Per germline, CDR1 SGHAT and CDR2 FQNNGV. The CDR3 sequence is 15 residues long. CDR3 sequence reads: CASSPRTEPNSPLHF. DNA for the CDR3: TGTGCCAGCAGCCCCCGGACAGAGCCTAATTCACCCCTCCACTTT.

This clone appeared once. The chain has TRBV12-3 or TRBV12-4 and TRBJ2-3, with unresolved D. V dropped 6 bases and J dropped 0 bases, with 7 bases sitting between them. This CDR3 contains 13 residues. CDR3 residues: CASRYTSTDTQYF. In DNA form, the CDR3 reads TGTGCCAGCAGATACACGAGCACAGATACGCAGTATTTT.